The text below deals with one T cell receptor (beta chain). Its antigen remains unidentified. A much larger clone is a single base away; this may be a read error. The data stem from a study of tumor-infiltrating lymphocytes in primary liver carcinoma. Study-wide context: Among the tumors, stages were T1-T3 N0M0 and sizes about 4.2 to 10 cm. Study-wide points: Lower overlap was observed for tumor-adjacent and tumor-blood pairs relative to tumor region pairs.

A primer in the constant region served to generate TCR beta cDNA from 450 to 650 ng of total RNA. It was through three nested multiplex PCR rounds of slightly modified ARM-PCR that TCR beta libraries arose. The first two PCR rounds used TRBV1-TRBV30 forward primers with a C-beta reverse primer, 9 to 11 cycles each. MiXCR was run by TCRdb on the multiplex PCR reads, yielding one entry per CDR3 protein. This sample has some 320,000 distinct CDR3 sequences, with 65% found just once. Germline DNA was also extracted, and blood RNA was taken from unsorted whole blood. Sampling before surgery obtained roughly 4 milliliters of peripheral blood. This CDR3 has 16 residues. Germline CDR1 and CDR2: SGHVS and FQNEAQ.

What was sequenced was peripheral blood. The clonotype comes from a man in his forties with primary liver carcinoma and hepatitis B virus infection. The genes are TRBV7-8 and TRBJ2-7; 8 nucleotides align to TRBD2. The CDR3 here is CARSFRPLGTSDEQYF. The CDR3 DNA reads as TGTGCCAGGAGCTTCCGTCCCTTAGGGACTAGTGACGAGCAGTACTTC.